The 21 T cell receptor beta chains below were found in one sample sequenced in a study of T cells in Graves' hyperthyroidism and ophthalmopathy (dated by TCRdb to between 2019 and 2020). Libraries were made using multiplex PCR. The sequencer was an Illumina HiSeq 2000. Amplification of TCR beta CDR3 regions was carried out from RNA transcripts. For the first round of RT-PCR on the TCR CDR3, the HTBI primer set was used together with the Qiagen OneStep RT-PCR kit. TCRdb trimmed the raw reads at Q25, called clones with MiXCR and kept productive beta chains. Entries that share a CDR3 protein sequence are merged under the most common genes and DNA. The sample records some 500,000 distinct CDR3 sequences, approximately 25% of which are singletons. Approximately 11% of the sample rests with the top ten. Input material: blood. The receptor set was obtained from a woman between 25 and 40 years old with Graves' ophthalmopathy.

This clonotype was counted at least ten times. J is TRBJ1-2 and V is TRBV2, with 7 bases lining up with TRBD1. In germline, CDR1 is SNHLY, CDR2 FYNNEI. With 6 bases clipped from V and 2 bases from J, the junction kept 9 bases outside the gene matches. There are 15 residues in the CDR3. The CDR3 bases are TGTGCCAGCAGGACAGAGGAGGGGGCAAACTATGGCTACACCTTC. Translating gives CASRTEEGANYGYTF.

This clonotype has more than one count but fewer than ten. The V gene is TRBV7-2, the J gene TRBJ1-1, with D perhaps TRBD1 (5 bases). The CDR3 covers 14 residues. Germline V gives CDR1 SGHTA, CDR2 FQGNSA. This CDR3 reads CKSQTSGRNTEAFF. CDR3 sequence (DNA): TGTAAATCCCAGACGTCGGGGCGAAACACTGAAGCTTTCTTT.

Many counts were recorded for this clonotype. The V call is TRBV6-5, the J call TRBJ2-7; D possibly uses TRBD1 or TRBD2 (5 bases each). The CDR3 spans 16 residues. The ends were cut back, 2 bases at V and 7 bases at J, with 21 bases in the middle. The germline V gene has CDR1 MNHEY and CDR2 SVGAGI. CDR3 DNA sequence: TGTGCCAGCAGTTACACCAGGGACGGGACCCGGGGTGAGCAGTACTTC. Amino acids: CASSYTRDGTRGEQYF.

CDR3 residues: CATSDLLGTEAFF. Written as DNA, the CDR3 is TGTGCCACCAGTGATTTGCTCGGGACCGAAGCTTTCTTT. The chain recombines TRBV24-1 with TRBJ1-1, with TRBD1 as a possible D gene (5 bases). Germline V lookup: CDR1 KGHDR, CDR2 SFDVKD. This CDR3 has 13 residues. V lost 0 bases and J lost 8, with 9 bases in between.

This rearrangement joins TRBV6-1 to TRBJ1-6, with a tentative D call TRBD1 (6 bases). The CDR3 runs 15 residues. Germline CDR1 MNHNS, CDR2 SASEGT. V lost 6 bases and J 15 bases, leaving 24 bases between the germline ends. This chain's CDR3 is CASRLPGQGAGGLHF. CDR3 DNA: TGTGCCAGCAGACTCCCGGGACAAGGGGCCGGGGGCCTCCACTTT.

This clonotype came up many times. V gene TRBV19 combines with J gene TRBJ1-5; D call uncertain. The CDR3 contains 15 residues. Germline loops: CDR1 LNHDA, CDR2 SQIVND (reference sequence). V was trimmed by 2 bases and J by 0 bases, leaving 8 bases between them. The CDR3 here is CASSITRDSNQPQHF. As DNA, the CDR3 is TGTGCCAGTAGTATAACCAGAGATAGCAATCAGCCCCAGCATTTT.

This chain joins TRBV2 and TRBJ2-7; 7 bases map to TRBD2. V shed 4 bases, J shed 0 bases, and the junction held 9 bases outside the gene matches. This CDR3 spans 16 amino acids. CDR1 is SNHLY and CDR2 is FYNNEI in the germline V gene. The CDR3, as DNA: TGTGCCAGCAGTGGGGGTCTAGCGGTAAGCTCCTACGAGCAGTACTTC. The encoded protein is CASSGGLAVSSYEQYF.

The rearrangement links TRBV2 to TRBJ2-5; TRBD2 matches 7 bases. V lost 0 bases, J lost 5 bases, and 9 bases stayed unmatched. The length of the CDR3 is 16 residues. Germline CDR1 SNHLY, CDR2 FYNNEI. The CDR3 sequence is CASSEAWRERRETQYF. The CDR3 bases are TGTGCCAGCAGTGAAGCCTGGCGGGAGCGGAGGGAGACCCAGTACTTC.

This rearrangement joins TRBV27 to TRBJ1-2; tentatively, D is TRBD1 (6 bases). The germline V gene encodes CDR1 MNHEY and CDR2 SMNVEV (reference sequence). This CDR3 is built from 14 residues. Trimming took off 5 bases at V and 4 bases at J, with 14 bases between the two ends. CDR3 in amino acids: CASSPPGQPYGYTF. The CDR3 bases are TGTGCCAGCAGTCCCCCCGGACAGCCCTATGGCTACACCTTC.

CDR3 nucleotide sequence: TGTGCCAGCAGCACTAGCGGGGGGGAAGATACGCAGTATTTT. Translated: CASSTSGGEDTQYF. V gene TRBV7-9 combines with J gene TRBJ2-3; 13 positions agree with TRBD2. Germline V gene sequence: CDR1 SEHNR, CDR2 FQNEAQ (reference sequence). This CDR3 contains 14 residues. Trimming at V came to 5 bases and at J to 5 bases, leaving 1 base not matched to a gene.

J is TRBJ1-2 and V is TRBV29-1; D unresolved. CDR1 is SQVTM, CDR2 ANQGSEA, per germline. The CDR3 is 11 residues long. The V and J ends lost 7 bases and 0 bases respectively, with 6 bases between them. The CDR3 reads CSALANYGYTF. CDR3 in DNA: TGCAGCGCCTTGGCTAACTATGGCTACACCTTC.

This clonotype has ten or more counts. The chain combines TRBV7-2 with TRBJ2-7; 7 nucleotides agree with TRBD2. CDR1 is SGHTA and CDR2 is FQGNSA in the germline V gene. CDR3 length: 14 residues. V lost 1 base, J lost 4 bases, and 4 bases stayed unmatched. Here the CDR3 reads CASSLDFGGYEQYF. The DNA for the CDR3 is TGTGCCAGCAGCTTAGATTTCGGGGGGTACGAGCAGTACTTC.

This clonotype was seen many times. The V and J genes are TRBV28 and TRBJ1-2; 7 nucleotides align to TRBD1. CDR3 length: 14 residues. After removal of 5 bases from V and 7 bases from J, the junction contained 10 bases not matched to a gene. Germline CDR1 and CDR2: MDHEN and SYDVKM. In DNA, the CDR3 is TGTGCCAGCAGTCCTACAGGGGCGCCAGCTGGCTACACCTTC. Encoded protein: CASSPTGAPAGYTF.

This clonotype was detected a few times. The V and J genes are TRBV30 and TRBJ2-7; a weak D match, TRBD2 (6 bases). Trimming removed 2 bases from V and 2 bases from J, with 13 bases in between. This CDR3 has 14 residues. Germline V lookup: CDR1 GTSNPN, CDR2 SVGIG (reference sequence). Here the CDR3 DNA reads TGTGCCTGGAGTCCGGAGGGGATTACCTACGAGCAGTACTTC. Its translation: CAWSPEGITYEQYF. Together with reference TRBV30 and TRBJ2-7, the CDR3 gives the full variable domain: SQTIHQWPATLVQPVGSPLSLECTVEGTSNPNLYWYRQAAGRGLQLLFYSVGIGQISSEVPQNLSASRPQDRQFILSSKKLLLSDSGFYLCAWSPEGITYEQYFGPGTRLTVT.

This clonotype was seen repeatedly, ten times or more. The CDR3 sequence is CASSHGRGTEAFF. In DNA, the CDR3 is TGTGCCAGCAGCCATGGGCGGGGCACTGAAGCTTTCTTT. The J gene is TRBJ1-1, the V gene TRBV6-1; no reliable D call. Looked up from germline, CDR1 is MNHNS and CDR2 is SASEGT. CDR3 size: 13 residues. Deletions cut 6 bases from V and 4 bases from J, with 12 bases between.

This clonotype was counted ten times or more. The chain links TRBV12-3 or TRBV12-4 to TRBJ1-2; 7 bases line up with TRBD1. The CDR3 runs to 16 residues. V lost 3 bases to trimming and J lost 0 bases; unmatched junction nucleotides: 7. This CDR3 is CASSFGTETPNYGYTF. In DNA, the CDR3 is TGTGCCAGCAGTTTCGGGACAGAAACTCCTAACTATGGCTACACCTTC.

This clonotype was seen ten or more times. V gene TRBV3-1 combines with J gene TRBJ1-3, with no clear D. Trimming took off 0 bases at V and 0 bases at J, with 12 bases between the two ends. This CDR3 is built from 17 residues. CDR1 is LGHDT, CDR2 YNNKEL, per germline (reference sequence). The CDR3 sequence: CASSQDSPFASGNTIYF. CDR3 nucleotide sequence: TGTGCCAGCAGCCAAGACTCTCCCTTCGCCTCTGGAAACACCATATATTTT.

This clonotype was recorded many times. The rearrangement uses TRBV9 and TRBJ1-1; 7 bases line up with TRBD1. The junction had 5 bases not matched to a gene; V was cut back by 4 bases and J by 8 bases. The germline V gene encodes CDR1 SGDLS and CDR2 YYNGEE. The CDR3 covers 12 residues. The chain's CDR3 is CASSQGDEEAFF. The CDR3, as DNA: TGTGCCAGCAGCCAGGGGGACGAAGAAGCTTTCTTT.

This clonotype was found many times. The chain is built from TRBV25-1 and TRBJ2-7; the D gene is possibly TRBD1 (6 bases). CDR1 MGHDK and CDR2 SYGVNS come from the germline V gene. Trimming shortened V by 0 bases and J by 1 base, and 25 bases separated the two germline ends. This CDR3 region has 20 residues. The CDR3 region has the DNA TGTGCCAGCAGTGAATATCCACGGGACACGGGCCGGGGAGTATCCTACGAGCAGTACTTC. Amino acid sequence: CASSEYPRDTGRGVSYEQYF.

This clonotype was seen at least ten times. The rearrangement uses TRBV5-1 and TRBJ1-2; D is uncertain. The CDR3 covers 14 residues. The germline V gene has CDR1 SGHRS and CDR2 YFSETQ. Between the trimmed V and J ends, which lost 0 bases and 2 bases, there was a span of 8 bases. CDR3: CASSLEADNYGYTF. CDR3 in DNA: TGCGCCAGCAGCTTGGAGGCTGACAACTATGGCTACACCTTC. Based on the CDR3 plus reference TRBV5-1 and TRBJ1-2, the full variable domain is KAGVTQTPRYLIKTRGQQVTLSCSPISGHRSVSWYQQTPGQGLQFLFEYFSETQRNKGNFPGRFSGRQFSNSRSEMNVSTLELGDSALYLCASSLEADNYGYTFGSGTRLTVV.

V is TRBV10-3 and J is TRBJ2-5, with D perhaps matching TRBD2 (5 bases). Germline lookup yields CDR1 ENHRY and CDR2 SYGVKD. The CDR3 length is 14 residues. V was clipped by 2 bases and J by 1 base, with 8 bases between them. The CDR3 spells CAISEEGFQETQYF. The CDR3 region has the DNA TGTGCCATCAGTGAGGAGGGTTTCCAAGAGACCCAGTACTTC.